This T cell receptor (beta chain) was retrieved from a study of post-analysis software for immune sequencing data. Study results and caveats: Four or five TRBV segments were more frequent in patients than controls; TRBV5-6, TRBV5-1 and TRBV20-1 belonged to this group.

Worth noting for this clonotype: Its antigen is undetermined.

The CDR3 length is 14 residues. Trimming took 1 base from V and 4 from J, leaving 11 bases between them. CDR1 is SGHTA, CDR2 FQGNSA, per germline. The authors incorporated unique molecular identifiers into the TCR beta cDNA libraries. TCRdb redid the calling of the PCR reads with MiXCR, one entry per CDR3 protein. Of a few hundred thousand distinct CDR3 sequences detected, about a third appear once; the ten largest clones hold roughly 13%. This TCR came from a girl aged 5-17 years with multiple sclerosis. J is TRBJ2-7 and V is TRBV7-2; D gene ambiguous. The source material was blood. For the CDR3, the DNA is TGTGCCAGCAGCTTAGAATACAGCTTTTACGAGCAGTACTTC. It translates to CASSLEYSFYEQYF.